This is a list of T cell receptor beta chains from one sample in a study of CD8+ T cells in alopecia areata. Repertoires were generated with immunoSEQ multiplex PCR, while TCRdb's copy carries only in-frame clones and drops some. In the table there are roughly 150,000 clones, 45% to 55% of which are singletons. Sequencing was performed on CD8+ T cells sorted from blood, taken at week 0. The receptors stem from a human donor with alopecia areata. The CDR3 runs from the conserved cysteine through the conserved F or W.

cdr3_aa v_call
CASSFGTVLNNEQFF TRBV5-1
CASSQDRRGAVSYEQYF TRBV4-3
CASSSSGGSDEQYF TRBV7-9
CASSLGQARGLAKNIQYF TRBV4-3
CSVGVDNEQFF TRBV29-1
CASSGDYNTEAFF TRBV7-9
CASSYRMGSYEQYF TRBV5-6
CASSKFGGGYQIQETQYF TRBV7-2
CASSQDRGTEAFF TRBV4-3
CSVEDSGVDMEQYF TRBV29-1
CASSPTREETQYF TRBV7-8
CASSVGQDDGLDYGYTF TRBV5-4
CASSSGPQPQHF TRBV7-8
CAIGNSGTGKQPQHF TRBV10-3
CSVEVGQGAITEAFF TRBV29-1
CASSGRQDRSRDTQYF TRBV5-1
CASNVDGTGTSDTEQFF TRBV2
CAIRAGTEAFF TRBV10-3
CASSRIGGNLPSGANVLTF TRBV14
CASSLEGNLGYTF TRBV5-6
CASRGEDTQYF TRBV7-9
CSVEDLQGALSYTF TRBV29-1
CSARDRAREKLFF TRBV29-1
CASSPGGAYNEQFF TRBV27
CASSPPSGSGNTIYF TRBV18
CASSSDRGDNTGELFF TRBV7-3
CASSYPPFF TRBV9
CASSSWGQHTEAFF TRBV5-6
CASSPPGPKANYGYTF TRBV9
CASSFWENTGELFF TRBV5-6
CATSEERQTNQPQHF TRBV15
CASSLALGYTF TRBV7-2
CASSPFGANTGELFF TRBV4-3
CASSPGGVYEQYF TRBV7-3
CASSSVQGRDTEAFF TRBV7-6
CASSMGPPYEQYF TRBV19
CASKVNTEAFF TRBV2
CASSQGPAEELFF TRBV4-3
CASSQDRAVNQPQHF TRBV4-3
CASSVDNYNSPLHF TRBV9
CASSTPGHHTEAFF TRBV27
CASSAPGRTEAFF TRBV9
CASSVGLAGEQYF TRBV9
CASSLGDRVAIQYF TRBV5-1
CASSGTDDTEAFF TRBV9
CSINGGTEGGYTF TRBV29-1
CASSSLEDTQYF TRBV7-9
CSAARMGAQGYTF TRBV29-1
CASSSKGATYNEQFF TRBV11-2
CAILTGRNEQFF TRBV10-3
CASSQEPGRGETQYF TRBV4-3
CASSMGTGWNEQFF TRBV19
CAWSGRPPRYTEAFF TRBV30
CASSHTPTRAAYEQYF TRBV7-2
CASSQAPGKEAFF TRBV4-2
CASSLRAHGDTEAFF TRBV7-2
CASSYGGTEAFF TRBV6-6
CASSPPDQPQHF TRBV18
CAWSASHRGFDGYTF TRBV30
CASSLALVLPGTEAFF TRBV7-2